This TCR beta chain was documented in a study of blood T cell repertoires in COVID-19. Study-level background: COVID-19 samples collected from the United States, Italy and Spain covered acute and convalescent phases. From T cells, B-cell-depleted T cells, or PBMCs came the material, which was cDNA or gDNA.

Germline V gives CDR1 LGHNT, CDR2 FRNRAP. Trimming cost V 5 bases and J 4 bases; bases outside gene matches: 5. The CDR3 is 15 residues long. This clone was found once. Original methodology: Estimation of nucleated cell counts was performed using reference gene primer amplification. Method: immunoSEQ multiplex PCR; TCRdb's copy keeps in-frame clones and lacks some. Clone size and V and J calls were adopted from that table, with D and trimming inferred from the DNA. Counted here are approximately 150,000 clones, about 79% occurring once; the ten biggest clones make up 7.2%. Sequenced: peripheral blood. The chain has TRBV12-5 and TRBJ1-4, with 9 nucleotides matching TRBD1. This receptor was taken from a woman aged 50 to 65 in a cohort sampled during active or convalescent COVID-19. The CDR3 reads CASGQRTGDNEKLFF. In DNA form, the CDR3 reads TGTGCTAGTGGTCAGCGGACAGGGGATAATGAAAAACTGTTTTTT. Complete variable domain (other parts from reference TRBV12-5 and TRBJ1-4): DARVTQTPRHKVTEMGQEVTMRCQPILGHNTVFWYRQTMMQGLELLAYFRNRAPLDDSGMPKDRFSAEMPDATLATLKIQPSEPRDSAVYFCASGQRTGDNEKLFFGSGTQLSVL.